Listed below are T cell receptor beta chains from one sample, sequenced in a study of beta chain features in type 1 diabetes. Method: immunoSEQ multiplex PCR; TCRdb's copy keeps in-frame clones and lacks some. Here the sample spans about 160,000 clones, approximately 7.9% being singletons. Sequencing used central memory CD4+ T cells from blood. The receptors were sampled from a man aged 18 to 30 with type 1 diabetes. Each CDR3 is given without its conserved first and last residue. The order of the fields is V gene, J gene, CDR3 protein.

TRBV27	TRBJ1-5	ASSLRQLNQPQH
TRBV5-1	TRBJ2-7	ASSLQAGGPYEQY
TRBV7-2	TRBJ1-2	ASSFNPGEGYT
TRBV30	TRBJ2-7	AWKEGRGHEQY
TRBV5-1	TRBJ2-1	ASSHPPVVNEQF
TRBV7-9	TRBJ2-1	ASSYRTSGGNEQF
TRBV11-2	TRBJ2-3	ASGTRLAGITDTQY
TRBV27	TRBJ2-3	ASNPGLGRFTDTQY
TRBV10-3	TRBJ2-3	ASRVAEVTDTQY
TRBV2	TRBJ2-1	ASKEVAGVREQF
TRBV4-3	TRBJ1-5	ASSLRQGDNQPQH
TRBV28	TRBJ2-1	ASPPAGAKGLAGGQQF
TRBV30	TRBJ1-6	AWSEAGSSYNSPLH
TRBV6-5	TRBJ2-1	ASSYDPGQGFNEQF
TRBV5-1	TRBJ2-7	ASIGGWPSYEQY
TRBV28	TRBJ2-7	ASSYDRGVYEQY
TRBV11-2	TRBJ1-2	ASSPSGDRGNYGYT
TRBV5-6	TRBJ1-2	ASSSYGTVNYGYT
TRBV29-1	TRBJ2-7	SVLAGTVNYEQY
TRBV19	TRBJ2-5	ASSINSWQETQY
TRBV15	TRBJ1-4	ATSRDRGATNEKLF
TRBV29-1	TRBJ1-2	SGETGYDGYT
TRBV5-6	TRBJ1-5	ASSFSGDQPQH
TRBV7-2	TRBJ2-6	ASSLGLAANVLT
TRBV5-4	TRBJ2-1	ASSLGLTSGSNEQF
TRBV11-2	TRBJ1-1	ASSLTGRTEAF